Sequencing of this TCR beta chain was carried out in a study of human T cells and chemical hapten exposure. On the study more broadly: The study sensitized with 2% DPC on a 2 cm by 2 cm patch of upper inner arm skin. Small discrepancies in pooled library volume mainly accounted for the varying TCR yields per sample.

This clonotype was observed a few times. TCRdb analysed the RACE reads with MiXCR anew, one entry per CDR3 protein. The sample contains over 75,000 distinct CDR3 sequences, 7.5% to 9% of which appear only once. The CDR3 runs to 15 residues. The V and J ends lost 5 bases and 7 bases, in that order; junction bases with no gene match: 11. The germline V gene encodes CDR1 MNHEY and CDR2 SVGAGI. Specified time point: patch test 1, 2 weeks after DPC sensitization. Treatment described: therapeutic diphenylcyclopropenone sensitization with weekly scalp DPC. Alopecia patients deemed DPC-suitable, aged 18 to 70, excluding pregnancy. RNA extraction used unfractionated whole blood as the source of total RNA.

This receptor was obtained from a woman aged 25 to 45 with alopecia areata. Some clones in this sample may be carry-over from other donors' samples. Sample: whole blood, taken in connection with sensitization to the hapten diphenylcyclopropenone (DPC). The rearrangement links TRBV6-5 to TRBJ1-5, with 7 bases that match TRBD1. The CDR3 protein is CASSMTGSIGQPQHF. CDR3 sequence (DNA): TGTGCCAGCAGTATGACAGGGTCGATTGGACAGCCCCAGCATTTT.